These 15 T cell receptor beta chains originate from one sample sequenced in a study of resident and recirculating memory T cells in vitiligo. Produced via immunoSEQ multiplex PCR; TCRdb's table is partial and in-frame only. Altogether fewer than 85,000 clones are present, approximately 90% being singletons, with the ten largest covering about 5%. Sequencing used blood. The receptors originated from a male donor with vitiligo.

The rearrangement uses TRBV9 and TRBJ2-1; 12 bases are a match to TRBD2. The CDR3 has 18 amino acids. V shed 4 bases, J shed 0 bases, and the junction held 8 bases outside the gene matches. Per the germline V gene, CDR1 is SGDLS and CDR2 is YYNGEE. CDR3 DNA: TGTGCCAGCAGCCTACGACTAGCGGGAGACTCCTCCTACAATGAGCAGTTCTTC. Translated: CASSLRLAGDSSYNEQFF.

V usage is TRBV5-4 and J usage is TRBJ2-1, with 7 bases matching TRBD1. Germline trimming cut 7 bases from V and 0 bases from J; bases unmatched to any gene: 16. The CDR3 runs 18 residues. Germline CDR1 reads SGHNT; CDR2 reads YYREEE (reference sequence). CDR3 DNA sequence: TGTGCCAGCCAAAGGGGGCAGATGATAGGGAACTCCTACAATGAGCAGTTCTTC. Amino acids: CASQRGQMIGNSYNEQFF.

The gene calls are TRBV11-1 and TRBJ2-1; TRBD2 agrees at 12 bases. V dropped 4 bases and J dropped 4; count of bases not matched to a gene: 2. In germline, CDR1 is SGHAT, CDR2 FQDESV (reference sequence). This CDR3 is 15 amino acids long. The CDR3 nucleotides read TGTGCCAGCAGCTCTAGCGGGAGGGCTTACAATGAGCAGTTCTTC. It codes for CASSSSGRAYNEQFF.

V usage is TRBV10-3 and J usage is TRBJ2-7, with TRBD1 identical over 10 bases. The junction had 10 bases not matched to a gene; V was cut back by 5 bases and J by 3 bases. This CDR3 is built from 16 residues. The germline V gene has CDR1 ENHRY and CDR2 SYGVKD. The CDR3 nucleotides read TGTGCCATCAGTCAACCATTGGGACAGGGGAACTACGAGCAGTACTTC. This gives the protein CAISQPLGQGNYEQYF.

Here the CDR3 reads CASSQARNGAGTEAFF. For the CDR3, the DNA is TGTGCCAGCAGCCAAGCCCGAAATGGTGCGGGCACTGAAGCTTTCTTT. This rearrangement joins TRBV4-2 to TRBJ1-1, with D uncertain. Germline CDR1 LGHNA, CDR2 YNFKEQ. V was clipped by 1 base and J by 4 bases, with 16 bases between them. The CDR3 contains 16 residues.

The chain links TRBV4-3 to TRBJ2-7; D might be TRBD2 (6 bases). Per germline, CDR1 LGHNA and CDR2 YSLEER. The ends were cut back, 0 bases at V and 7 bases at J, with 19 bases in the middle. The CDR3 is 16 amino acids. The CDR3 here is CASSQDSTSKRREQYF. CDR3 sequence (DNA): TGCGCCAGCAGCCAAGATAGCACTAGCAAGAGGAGGGAGCAGTACTTC.

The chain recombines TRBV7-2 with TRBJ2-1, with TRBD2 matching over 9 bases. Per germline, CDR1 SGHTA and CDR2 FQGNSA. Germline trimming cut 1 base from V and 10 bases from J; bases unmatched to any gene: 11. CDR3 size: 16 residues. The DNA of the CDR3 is TGTGCCAGCAGCTTAGGCGGTTCTAGCGGGATTGGAGAGCAGTTCTTC. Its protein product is CASSLGGSSGIGEQFF. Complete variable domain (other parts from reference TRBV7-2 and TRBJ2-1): GAGVSQSPSNKVTEKGKDVELRCDPISGHTALYWYRQSLGQGLEFLIYFQGNSAPDKSGLPSDRFSAERTGGSVSTLTIQRTQQEDSAVYLCASSLGGSSGIGEQFFGPGTRLTVL.

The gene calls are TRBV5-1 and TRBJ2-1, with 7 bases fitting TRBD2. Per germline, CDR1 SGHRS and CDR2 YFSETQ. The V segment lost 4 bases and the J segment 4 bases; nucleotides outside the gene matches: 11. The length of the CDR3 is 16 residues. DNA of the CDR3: TGCGCCAGCAGCCCCCTAGCGGAGGGTCCTTACAATGAGCAGTTCTTC. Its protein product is CASSPLAEGPYNEQFF.

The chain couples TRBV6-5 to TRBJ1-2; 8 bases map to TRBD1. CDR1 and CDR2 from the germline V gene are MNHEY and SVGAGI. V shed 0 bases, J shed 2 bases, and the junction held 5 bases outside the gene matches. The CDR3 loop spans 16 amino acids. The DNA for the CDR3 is TGTGCCAGCAGTTACTCTGGCAGGGGGCCGAACTATGGCTACACCTTC. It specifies CASSYSGRGPNYGYTF.

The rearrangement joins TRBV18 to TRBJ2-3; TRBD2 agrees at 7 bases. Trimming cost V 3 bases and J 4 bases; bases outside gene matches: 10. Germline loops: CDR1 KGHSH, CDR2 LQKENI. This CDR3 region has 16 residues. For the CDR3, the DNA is TGTGCCAGCTCACCCCGTTCGGGAGGAGTGGCAGATACGCAGTATTTT. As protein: CASSPRSGGVADTQYF.

The CDR3 nucleotides read TGTGCCAGCAGTTCGGGACAGGGGGGGGGCTACACCTTC. Protein sequence: CASSSGQGGGYTF. This chain uses TRBV28 with TRBJ1-2, with 11 bases fitting TRBD1. Germline CDR1 reads MDHEN; CDR2 reads SYDVKM. The length of the CDR3 is 13 residues. V dropped 4 bases and J dropped 8; count of bases not matched to a gene: 3.

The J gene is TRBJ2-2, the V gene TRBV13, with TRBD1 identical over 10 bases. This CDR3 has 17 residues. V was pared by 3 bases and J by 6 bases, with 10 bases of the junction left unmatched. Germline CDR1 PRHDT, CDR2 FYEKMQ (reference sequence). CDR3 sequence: CASSFGTGATHAGELFF. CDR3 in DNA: TGTGCCAGCAGCTTCGGGACAGGGGCTACACACGCCGGGGAGCTGTTTTTT.

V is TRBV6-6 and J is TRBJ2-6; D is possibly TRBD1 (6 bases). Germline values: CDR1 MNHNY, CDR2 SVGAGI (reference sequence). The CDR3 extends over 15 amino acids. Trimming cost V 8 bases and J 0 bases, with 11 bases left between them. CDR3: CASVRGPSGANVLTF. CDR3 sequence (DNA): TGTGCCAGCGTCAGGGGACCCTCTGGGGCCAACGTCCTGACTTTC.

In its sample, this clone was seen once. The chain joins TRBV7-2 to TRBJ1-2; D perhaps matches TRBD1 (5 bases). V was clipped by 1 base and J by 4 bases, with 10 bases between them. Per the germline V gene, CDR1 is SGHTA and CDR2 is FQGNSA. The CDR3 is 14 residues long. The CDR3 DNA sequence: TGTGCCAGCAGCTTAGGCAGGGAACTCTATGGCTACACCTTC. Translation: CASSLGRELYGYTF.

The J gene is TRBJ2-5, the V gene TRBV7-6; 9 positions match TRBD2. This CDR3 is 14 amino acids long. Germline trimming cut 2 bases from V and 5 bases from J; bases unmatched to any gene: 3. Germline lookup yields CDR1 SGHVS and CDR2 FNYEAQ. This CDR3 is CASSLMTSGETQYF. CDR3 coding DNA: TGTGCCAGCAGCTTAATGACTAGCGGTGAGACCCAGTACTTC.